What follows are 30 T cell receptor beta chains derived from one specimen sequenced in a study of STAT3 mutations in large granular lymphocyte leukemia. Study outcomes and limitations: Every T-LGLL patient had at least one immunodominant TCRbeta clonotype.

Antigen specificity for these receptors is unknown. Measured with immunoSEQ multiplex PCR; TCRdb has only the in-frame clones, and not every one. The sample holds 20,000 to 30,000 clones, over 90% seen once. The sample was peripheral blood mononuclear cells. These receptors were taken from a man aged 40-49 years with T-cell large granular lymphocyte leukemia. Some clones in this sample may be carry-over from other donors' samples.

The rearrangement links TRBV23-1 to TRBJ2-2; D gene uncertain. TRBV23-1 belongs to the ORF category, with a function that is uncertain. This CDR3 spans 12 amino acids. V was trimmed by 2 bases and J by 7 bases, leaving 5 bases between them. CDR3 in DNA: TGCGCCAGCAGTCAAAAAGTCGGGGAGCTGTTTTTT. Its protein is CASSQKVGELFF.

The chain employs TRBV7-2 and TRBJ2-3; D unresolved. The germline V gene has CDR1 SGHTA and CDR2 FQGNSA. The CDR3 has 15 amino acids. V was pared by 1 base and J by 5 bases, with 13 bases between. The CDR3 loop is CASSLVAVSGDTQYF. CDR3 sequence (DNA): TGTGCCAGCAGCTTAGTAGCAGTTTCTGGAGATACGCAGTATTTT.

This chain links TRBV7-2 with TRBJ2-1, with 10 bases that match TRBD2. This CDR3 comprises 16 residues. The V segment lost 4 bases and the J segment 2 bases; nucleotides outside the gene matches: 5. Germline V gene data show CDR1 as SGHTA and CDR2 as FQGNSA. CDR3 in amino acids: CASSSLAGAPYNEQFF. The CDR3 DNA reads TGTGCCAGCAGCTCTCTAGCGGGGGCTCCCTACAATGAGCAGTTCTTC. Looking up the rest from reference TRBV7-2 and TRBJ2-1 gives the full variable domain: GAGVSQSPSNKVTEKGKDVELRCDPISGHTALYWYRQSLGQGLEFLIYFQGNSAPDKSGLPSDRFSAERTGGSVSTLTIQRTQQEDSAVYLCASSSLAGAPYNEQFFGPGTRLTVL.

The genes are TRBV6-6 and TRBJ2-7, with 13 bases lining up with TRBD2. Unmatched junction bases numbered 8, after V lost 4 bases and J lost 5 bases. Germline V CDR1 and CDR2: MNHNY, SVGAGI (reference sequence). This CDR3 has 16 amino acids. The CDR3 region is CASSSKTSGGIHEQYF. CDR3 DNA sequence: TGTGCCAGCAGTTCCAAGACTAGCGGGGGGATCCACGAGCAGTACTTC.

The rearrangement joins TRBV18 to TRBJ2-7, with TRBD1 matching over 9 bases. V was pared by 5 bases and J by 4 bases, with 6 bases of the junction left unmatched. This CDR3 contains 14 residues. Germline V lookup: CDR1 KGHSH, CDR2 LQKENI. CDR3 in DNA: TGTGCCAGCTCATTTGCCGGACAGGGGTACGAGCAGTACTTC. Its translation is CASSFAGQGYEQYF.

The chain couples TRBV5-1 to TRBJ2-7; a weak D match, TRBD2 (5 bases). This CDR3 is built from 13 residues. The V gene lost 4 bases and the J gene lost 3 bases, with 11 bases spanning the gap. CDR1 is SGHRS, CDR2 YFSETQ, per germline. CDR3 in amino acids: CASSRVTSYEQYF. The CDR3 DNA reads TGCGCCAGCAGCCGCGTTACTAGCTACGAGCAGTACTTC.

J is TRBJ2-3 and V is TRBV7-2; D is ambiguous. The CDR3 covers 15 residues. Germline V gene lookup returns CDR1 SGHTA and CDR2 FQGNSA. V dropped 1 base and J dropped 2 bases, with 10 bases sitting between them. DNA of the CDR3: TGTGCCAGCAGCTTAGTGGGATCTCTCACAGATACGCAGTATTTT. It specifies CASSLVGSLTDTQYF.

The rearrangement uses TRBV28 and TRBJ1-6; D possibly corresponds to TRBD1 (6 bases). The CDR3 is 13 amino acids. Germline V gives CDR1 MDHEN, CDR2 SYDVKM. Trimming left V 9 bases short and J 7 bases short, with 13 bases between. CDR3 in amino acids: CASHRDPNSPLHF. The CDR3 DNA follows: TGTGCCAGTCACAGGGACCCCAATTCACCCCTCCACTTT. The full variable domain, with the rest looked up from reference TRBV28 and TRBJ1-6, is DVKVTQSSRYLVKRTGEKVFLECVQDMDHENMFWYRQDPGLGLRLIYFSYDVKMKEKGDIPEGYSVSREKKERFSLILESASTNQTSMYLCASHRDPNSPLHFGNGTRLTVT.

The rearrangement joins TRBV2 to TRBJ1-2; the D gene is possibly TRBD1 (6 bases). V shed 3 bases and J shed 2 bases, with 13 bases lying between them. Germline CDR1 and CDR2: SNHLY and FYNNEI. The CDR3 loop spans 15 amino acids. DNA of the CDR3: TGTGCCAGCAGTGACGGGGGGCCCGCCAACTATGGCTACACCTTC. Translation gives CASSDGGPANYGYTF. Full variable domain (remainder filled in from reference TRBV2 and TRBJ1-2): EPEVTQTPSHQVTQMGQEVILRCVPISNHLYFYWYRQILGQKVEFLVSFYNNEISEKSEIFDDQFSVERPDGSNFTLKIRSTKLEDSAMYFCASSDGGPANYGYTFGSGTRLTVV.

The CDR3, as DNA: TGTGCCAGCAGTTTAACCAGCAATCAGCCCCAGCATTTT. Residues: CASSLTSNQPQHF. This chain connects TRBV27 to TRBJ1-5; no clear D gene. The V gene's germline CDR1 is MNHEY and CDR2 SMNVEV (reference sequence). The CDR3 has 13 residues. Between the trimmed V and J ends, which lost 2 bases and 1 base, there was a span of 3 bases.

The CDR3 region is CATSGDRASQPQHF. CDR3 bases: TGTGCGACGAGCGGGGACAGGGCCTCCCAGCCCCAGCATTTT. The chain uses TRBV6-5 and TRBJ1-5; 9 bases line up with TRBD1. This CDR3 region has 14 residues. Per germline, CDR1 MNHEY and CDR2 SVGAGI.

The V gene is TRBV29-1, the J gene TRBJ1-2; maybe TRBD1 (5 bases). Germline CDR1 reads SQVTM; CDR2 reads ANQGSEA. V lost 3 bases to trimming and J lost 4 bases, with 15 bases between them. The CDR3 contains 14 residues. CDR3 in amino acids: CSVDDLHGGYGYTF. The CDR3 DNA sequence: TGCAGCGTTGATGACTTACATGGGGGCTATGGCTACACCTTC.

The chain employs TRBV5-6 and TRBJ2-7; 9 bases are a match to TRBD1. With 5 bases clipped from V and 2 bases from J, the junction kept 5 bases outside the gene matches. The CDR3 has 14 amino acids. The germline CDR1 and CDR2 sequences are SGHDT and YYEEEE. CDR3 sequence (DNA): TGTGCCAGCAGTCCGGGACAGGGAGCCTACGAGCAGTACTTC. Protein product: CASSPGQGAYEQYF.

DNA for the CDR3: TGCGCCAGCAGCAACATGGGACCGGGGAACACTGAAGCTTTCTTT. Amino acid sequence: CASSNMGPGNTEAFF. The chain carries TRBV5-1 and TRBJ1-1, with D perhaps matching TRBD1 (5 bases). This CDR3 has 15 amino acids. Germline V lookup: CDR1 SGHRS, CDR2 YFSETQ. With 4 bases removed from V and 1 base from J, the gap between germline ends came to 14 bases.

DNA for the CDR3: TGCAGCTTTGGAGGGGACTCCTACAATGAGCAGTTCTTC. Its translation: CSFGGDSYNEQFF. J is TRBJ2-1 and V is TRBV29-1; a possible D gene is TRBD2 (6 bases). The V gene's germline CDR1 is SQVTM and CDR2 ANQGSEA. The CDR3 length is 13 residues. The V end lost 8 bases, the J end lost 0 bases, and 11 bases lay between the germline ends.

The rearrangement links TRBV27 to TRBJ2-7, with TRBD1 matching 9 bases. Germline loops: CDR1 MNHEY, CDR2 SMNVEV (reference sequence). V gave up 5 bases and J gave up 0 bases; unmatched junction bases: 8. This CDR3 is built from 16 residues. CDR3 coding DNA: TGTGCCAGCAGTCCGGGACAGGGCGCTTCCTCCTACGAGCAGTACTTC. It encodes CASSPGQGASSYEQYF.

The chain has TRBV28 and TRBJ2-7; D is tentatively TRBD1 or TRBD2 (5 bases each). V lost 8 bases, J lost 0 bases, and 14 bases lay in between. The CDR3 has 14 amino acids. Germline V lookup: CDR1 MDHEN, CDR2 SYDVKM. The DNA for the CDR3 is TGTGCCAGCTGGGACCCGGACGGCTCCTACGAGCAGTACTTC. This translates into CASWDPDGSYEQYF. Filled out from reference TRBV28 and TRBJ2-7, the complete variable domain reads DVKVTQSSRYLVKRTGEKVFLECVQDMDHENMFWYRQDPGLGLRLIYFSYDVKMKEKGDIPEGYSVSREKKERFSLILESASTNQTSMYLCASWDPDGSYEQYFGPGTRLTVT.

This sequence joins TRBV18 and TRBJ1-1; a weak D match, TRBD1 (6 bases). Germline V lookup: CDR1 KGHSH, CDR2 LQKENI. The V gene lost 1 base and the J gene lost 5 bases, with 8 bases spanning the gap. This CDR3 comprises 13 residues. CDR3 sequence: CASSPQGGTEAFF. In nucleotides, the CDR3 is TGTGCCAGCTCACCACAGGGGGGGACTGAAGCTTTCTTT.

This clone came up a few times. The chain employs TRBV28 and TRBJ2-5; the D gene is possibly TRBD2 (5 bases). Per germline, CDR1 MDHEN and CDR2 SYDVKM. This CDR3 is built from 14 residues. V was shortened by 3 bases and J by 5 bases, with 13 bases between the two germline ends. The CDR3 reads CASSLAPGGETQYF. The CDR3 nucleotides are TGTGCCAGCAGTTTGGCCCCGGGCGGGGAGACCCAGTACTTC.

The J gene is TRBJ2-7, the V gene TRBV11-2; 7 bases are shared with TRBD1. V was clipped by 5 bases and J by 4 bases; unmatched bases: 8. This CDR3 spans 14 amino acids. The V gene's germline CDR1 is SGHAT and CDR2 FQNNGV. Here the CDR3 reads CASSPSTGKYEQYF. Written as DNA, the CDR3 is TGTGCCAGCAGCCCATCGACAGGGAAGTACGAGCAGTACTTC.

This clone has a single count. The chain employs TRBV25-1 and TRBJ1-1; D might be TRBD1 (6 bases). Deletions cut 3 bases from V and 4 bases from J, with 12 bases between. From germline, CDR1 is MGHDK and CDR2 SYGVNS. The CDR3 is 14 residues long. DNA of the CDR3: TGTGCCAGCAGTGATCAACAGGGCGGCACTGAAGCTTTCTTT. Translating it yields CASSDQQGGTEAFF.

This chain joins TRBV5-4 and TRBJ2-3, with TRBD1 as a possible D gene (5 bases). Germline V gene data show CDR1 as SGHNT and CDR2 as YYREEE (reference sequence). CDR3 size: 13 residues. Between the trimmed V and J ends, which lost 1 base and 4 bases, there was a span of 7 bases. CDR3 amino acids: CASSLLGADTQYF. DNA of the CDR3: TGTGCCAGCAGCTTGTTAGGGGCAGATACGCAGTATTTT.

The chain joins TRBV18 to TRBJ1-3; D ambiguous. Germline CDR1 and CDR2: KGHSH and LQKENI. V shed 11 bases and J shed 3 bases, with 17 bases lying between them. The CDR3 runs to 14 residues. The CDR3 coding sequence is TGTGCCGGCCAAACCGGCGGGGATGGAAACACCATATATTTT. Translating it yields CAGQTGGDGNTIYF.

This clone has just one count. The chain is built from TRBV2 and TRBJ1-2; a weak D match, TRBD1 (6 bases). The V end lost 6 bases, the J end lost 8 bases, and 16 bases lay between the germline ends. Germline CDR1 is SNHLY and CDR2 is FYNNEI. The CDR3 contains 13 residues. CDR3 coding DNA: TGTGCCAGCAGCCCCGGGGGGGGCCGAGGCTACACCTTC. Translating gives CASSPGGGRGYTF. The full variable domain, with the rest looked up from reference TRBV2 and TRBJ1-2, is EPEVTQTPSHQVTQMGQEVILRCVPISNHLYFYWYRQILGQKVEFLVSFYNNEISEKSEIFDDQFSVERPDGSNFTLKIRSTKLEDSAMYFCASSPGGGRGYTFGSGTRLTVV.

The chain recombines TRBV7-9 with TRBJ2-7; D is unresolved. CDR1 is SEHNR and CDR2 is FQNEAQ in the germline V gene (reference sequence). CDR3 length equals 12 residues. Trimming took off 5 bases at V and 7 bases at J, with 12 bases between the two ends. The CDR3 DNA sequence: TGTGCCAGCAGCCTCCCTACCCGGGAGCAGTACTTC. This translates into CASSLPTREQYF.

J is TRBJ2-1 and V is TRBV11-3, with 8 nucleotides matching TRBD1. This CDR3 has 15 residues. The J segment lost 7 bases and the V segment lost 1 base, leaving 6 bases of the junction unmatched. Germline V gene sequence: CDR1 SGHNT, CDR2 YENEEA. The CDR3 region is CASSLGGTGRNEQFF. DNA for the CDR3: TGTGCCAGCAGCTTAGGGGGGACAGGAAGAAATGAGCAGTTCTTC.

This chain uses TRBV29-1 with TRBJ2-1; TRBD2 matches at 8 bases. Germline V gene sequence: CDR1 SQVTM, CDR2 ANQGSEA. The CDR3 runs 14 residues. V trimming: 0 bases; J trimming: 7 bases; junction bases outside the gene matches: 5. The CDR3: CSVEDGGTRNEQFF. The CDR3, as DNA: TGCAGCGTTGAAGATGGCGGGACTAGGAATGAGCAGTTCTTC.

The rearrangement uses TRBV18 and TRBJ1-5; the match to TRBD1 covers 8 bases. V lost 3 bases, J lost 7 bases, and 11 bases stayed unmatched. The germline CDR1 and CDR2 sequences are KGHSH and LQKENI. The CDR3 is 16 residues long. DNA for the CDR3: TGTGCCAGCTCACCTGCGGACAGGGTTAAGGGACAGCCCCAGCATTTT. It translates to CASSPADRVKGQPQHF.

The rearrangement joins TRBV7-9 to TRBJ1-2; no definite D call. Looked up from germline, CDR1 is SEHNR and CDR2 is FQNEAQ (reference sequence). Trimming shortened V by 6 bases and J by 2 bases, and 7 bases separated the two germline ends. The CDR3 length is 12 residues. The CDR3 DNA is TGTGCCAGCAGGCACGGGAACTATGGCTACACCTTC. The encoded protein is CASRHGNYGYTF. Drawing the rest from reference TRBV7-9 and TRBJ1-2, the complete variable domain is DTGVSQNPRHKITKRGQNVTFRCDPISEHNRLYWYRQTLGQGPEFLTYFQNEAQLEKSRLLSDRFSAERPKGSFSTLEIQRTEQGDSAMYLCASRHGNYGYTFGSGTRLTVV.

This chain uses TRBV2 with TRBJ1-2, with D possibly matching TRBD1 (6 bases). CDR1 is SNHLY, CDR2 FYNNEI, per germline. CDR3 length equals 13 residues. V lost 7 bases and J lost 4, with 13 bases in between. CDR3 sequence (DNA): TGTGCCAGCACCCGGACAGAGCTCTATGGCTACACCTTC. It is translated as CASTRTELYGYTF.